Listed here is a single T cell receptor beta chain. The data were obtained in a study of T cells expressing NK-cell markers. The length of the CDR3 is 13 residues. Germline CDR1 is SGHDN and CDR2 is FVKESK. TCRdb re-called the 5' RACE reads, yielding one record per CDR3 amino acid sequence without DNA. The repertoire shows hundreds of thousands of distinct CDR3 sequences; the top ten hold 5% to 5.5%. Sample: blood T cells: a sorted CD56 or NKG2C T cell subset, CD4+ or CD8+ T cells, or bulk PBMC T cells (not recorded which). The sequence came from a man aged 18-70 years in good health. The chain employs TRBV14 and TRBJ2-1. CDR3 sequence reads: CASSQEGKNEQFF.